The 15 T cell receptor beta chains below were found in one sample sequenced in a study of blood T cell repertoires in COVID-19. The table came from immunoSEQ multiplex PCR; TCRdb's copy has only in-frame clones and leaves some out. The sample contains approximately 440,000 clones, about 92% of which appear only once. Material: PBMCs or T cells enriched from blood (not recorded which). Receptors originate from a man younger than 35 who had recovered from COVID-19.

V gene TRBV10-3 combines with J gene TRBJ1-2, with 7 bases aligning to TRBD1. Germline CDR1 is ENHRY and CDR2 is SYGVKD. V shed 6 bases and J 2 bases; nucleotides not matched to a gene: 6. This CDR3 has 14 residues. The CDR3 region has the DNA TGTGCCATCAGGCCTCAGGGGGAAAACTATGGCTACACCTTC. Its translation: CAIRPQGENYGYTF.

DNA of the CDR3: TGTGCCAGCAGCTTCCGCGATGGGGCGGGAGGGCAAATCGAGCAGTACTTC. Amino acids: CASSFRDGAGGQIEQYF. The gene calls are TRBV5-8 and TRBJ2-7; 9 nucleotides agree with TRBD2. With 2 bases clipped from V and 6 bases from J, the junction kept 15 bases outside the gene matches. This CDR3 contains 17 residues. CDR1 and CDR2 (germline): SGHTS, YDEGEE.

The J gene is TRBJ2-1, the V gene TRBV3-1 (or the pseudogene TRBV3-2), with D perhaps TRBD2 (6 bases). The CDR3 totals 17 residues. Germline CDR1 reads LGHDT; CDR2 reads YNNKEL (reference sequence). V was trimmed by 3 bases and J by 9 bases, leaving 24 bases between them. In DNA form, the CDR3 reads TGTGCCAGCAGCCATCCATCCCGGGGTGACGGGCGGGGTGAGCAGTTCTTC. This sequence encodes CASSHPSRGDGRGEQFF.

In nucleotides, the CDR3 is TGTGCCAGCAGAGAATTCTACAGCTCCTACGAGCAGTACTTC. It codes for CASREFYSSYEQYF. The gene calls are TRBV28 and TRBJ2-7; no firm D call. The germline V and J ends were trimmed by 6 bases and 0 bases, with 12 bases remaining between them. Germline CDR1 is MDHEN and CDR2 is SYDVKM. The CDR3 contains 14 residues.

This chain connects TRBV7-9 to TRBJ2-5, with TRBD2 matching over 8 bases. CDR1 is SEHNR, CDR2 FQNEAQ, per germline (reference sequence). The CDR3 length is 18 residues. The V and J ends lost 8 bases and 4 bases, in that order; junction bases with no gene match: 21. The CDR3 sequence is CASSSSAGGIPSGETQYF. CDR3 bases: TGTGCCAGCTCTTCCTCTGCGGGGGGAATTCCTTCAGGAGAGACCCAGTACTTC.

The chain employs TRBV27 and TRBJ1-5, with 8 bases matching TRBD1. The germline V gene has CDR1 MNHEY and CDR2 SMNVEV (reference sequence). The ends lost 6 bases at V and 4 bases at J; junction bases unmatched: 5. CDR3 length: 14 amino acids. CDR3 nucleotide sequence: TGTGCCAGCAGGCGGACAGGGCAGAATCAGCCCCAGCATTTT. This encodes CASRRTGQNQPQHF.

This clone was counted a single time. The chain links TRBV6-5 to TRBJ2-1; 7 bases are shared with TRBD2. Germline assignment: CDR1 MNHEY and CDR2 SVGAGI. V shed 7 bases, J shed 4 bases, and the junction held 7 bases outside the gene matches. The CDR3 sequence is 14 residues long. The CDR3 spells CASIGSGKYNEQFF. In DNA, the CDR3 is TGTGCCAGCATCGGGAGCGGGAAATACAATGAGCAGTTCTTC.

The rearrangement links TRBV7-6 to TRBJ1-2; 7 bases are a match to TRBD1. Germline-derived CDR1 and CDR2 are SGHVS and FNYEAQ. There are 14 residues in the CDR3. V trimming: 6 bases; J trimming: 8 bases; junction bases outside the gene matches: 12. The CDR3 is CASSSLPTGYGYTF. CDR3 bases: TGTGCCAGCAGTTCGCTACCGACAGGGTACGGCTACACCTTC.

This clone showed up just once. The gene calls are TRBV10-2 and TRBJ1-1; TRBD1 aligns across 7 bases. The CDR3 is 19 amino acids. Germline loops: CDR1 WSHSY, CDR2 SAAADI. The trim removed 6 bases at V and 1 base at J, leaving 20 bases unmatched. CDR3 amino acids: CASRKGIAWQGDANTEAFF. The CDR3 DNA reads as TGCGCCAGCAGAAAAGGCATTGCTTGGCAGGGGGACGCGAACACTGAAGCTTTCTTT.

The chain employs TRBV7-2 and TRBJ2-4; 8 bases map to TRBD1. The CDR3 is made up of 19 amino acids. After removal of 6 bases from V and 9 bases from J, the junction contained 25 bases not matched to a gene. Germline V gene data show CDR1 as SGHTA and CDR2 as FQGNSA. The CDR3 DNA is TGTGCCAGCAGTTCGCGTGCCTCAGGGGGCGTAGGAAAGGATGGCATTCAGTACTTC. It yields the protein CASSSRASGGVGKDGIQYF. The complete variable domain, with remaining parts taken from reference TRBV7-2 and TRBJ2-4, reads GAGVSQSPSNKVTEKGKDVELRCDPISGHTALYWYRQSLGQGLEFLIYFQGNSAPDKSGLPSDRFSAERTGGSVSTLTIQRTQQEDSAVYLCASSSRASGGVGKDGIQYFGAGTRLSVL.

This clone has a single count. The chain links TRBV28 to TRBJ1-3; no definite D call. The V and J ends lost 1 base and 0 bases respectively, with 7 bases between them. Germline CDR1 and CDR2: MDHEN and SYDVKM. CDR3 length: 15 amino acids. The CDR3 DNA reads TGTGCCAGCAGTTTATACGAGATCTCTGGAAACACCATATATTTT. This codes for CASSLYEISGNTIYF.

The genes are TRBV15 and TRBJ2-7, with D perhaps TRBD2 (7 bases). The CDR3 totals 16 residues. CDR1 is LNHNV and CDR2 is YYDKDF in the germline V gene (reference sequence). Trimming cost V 1 base and J 5 bases, with 18 bases left between them. CDR3 nucleotide sequence: TGTGCCACCAGCAGAGCCGCGGGGGCCCGGAGGGACGAGCAGTACTTC. Translated, it gives CATSRAAGARRDEQYF.

CDR3 bases: TGTGCCAGCAGTGCGGGGACAGCCAATTCACCCCTCCACTTT. The encoded protein is CASSAGTANSPLHF. V gene TRBV2 combines with J gene TRBJ1-6; 7 nucleotides line up with TRBD1. The CDR3 is made up of 14 amino acids. The J segment lost 7 bases and the V segment lost 4 bases, leaving 4 bases of the junction unmatched. CDR1 is SNHLY and CDR2 is FYNNEI in the germline V gene.

This clone showed up just once. CDR3 DNA: TGTGCCACCAGTGATCCTGAAGGTTCAGCGGGAGGTTTGGATACGCAGTATTTT. Residues: CATSDPEGSAGGLDTQYF. The V and J genes are TRBV24-1 and TRBJ2-3; 9 bases are a match to TRBD2. V trimming: 3 bases; J trimming: 6 bases; junction bases outside the gene matches: 15. The CDR3 has 18 residues. The germline gives CDR1 KGHDR, CDR2 SFDVKD.

V usage is TRBV3-1 (or the pseudogene TRBV3-2) and J usage is TRBJ2-2; D gene unclear. CDR3 size: 14 residues. The germline V gene has CDR1 LGHDT and CDR2 YNNKEL (reference sequence). V gave up 2 bases and J gave up 2 bases, with 6 bases separating them. The CDR3 DNA follows: TGTGCCAGCAGCCAACTCCTAAACACCGGGGAGCTGTTTTTT. Residues: CASSQLLNTGELFF.